The clone carrying this TCR beta chain turned up a few times. Its antigen remains unknown. This CDR3 contains 17 residues. CDR1 LGHDT and CDR2 YNNKEL come from the germline V gene (reference sequence). Trimming took off 4 bases at V and 0 bases at J, with 17 bases between the two ends. The record originates from a study of identical twins. Unique molecular identifiers were in the cDNA, with template-switch universal primer binding. TCRdb ran MiXCR on the 5' RACE reads and lists one entry per CDR3 protein. This sample has around 490,000 distinct CDR3 sequences, with under 25% found just once. Study conclusions and caveats: Clonotypes of the beta chain that were abundant in cord blood carried fewer insertions (memory repertoires showed none).

The data were also submitted as part of a second study, on yellow fever vaccine responses in identical twins.

The chain recombines TRBV3-1 with TRBJ2-3; D not resolved. The clonotype comes from a woman under 30 in good health. Source material: CD4+ T cells sorted from blood. The CDR3 spells CASSPGLVAYSTDTQYF. CDR3 nucleotide sequence: TGTGCCAGCAGCCCCGGGTTGGTGGCGTATAGCACAGATACGCAGTATTTT.